This TCR beta chain was profiled in a study of CD8 T cells in ankylosing spondylitis. Trimming took off 0 bases at V and 9 bases at J, with 12 bases between the two ends. CDR1 is SGHTA and CDR2 is FQGNSA in the germline V gene. The CDR3 covers 14 residues. TCRdb reanalysed the 5' RACE reads using MiXCR and keeps one entry per CDR3 protein. The profile covers roughly 250,000 distinct CDR3 sequences, with less than 10% appearing a single time and about 6.5% taken by the ten largest. This receptor was obtained from a male donor with ankylosing spondylitis or in good health (not recorded which). The source material was blood, either unsorted or a sorted T cell fraction (not recorded which). The genes are TRBV7-2 and TRBJ2-1, with D unresolved. The CDR3 is CASSLASLLSEQFF. The CDR3, as DNA: TGTGCCAGCAGCTTAGCTTCTTTGTTGTCTGAGCAGTTCTTC.